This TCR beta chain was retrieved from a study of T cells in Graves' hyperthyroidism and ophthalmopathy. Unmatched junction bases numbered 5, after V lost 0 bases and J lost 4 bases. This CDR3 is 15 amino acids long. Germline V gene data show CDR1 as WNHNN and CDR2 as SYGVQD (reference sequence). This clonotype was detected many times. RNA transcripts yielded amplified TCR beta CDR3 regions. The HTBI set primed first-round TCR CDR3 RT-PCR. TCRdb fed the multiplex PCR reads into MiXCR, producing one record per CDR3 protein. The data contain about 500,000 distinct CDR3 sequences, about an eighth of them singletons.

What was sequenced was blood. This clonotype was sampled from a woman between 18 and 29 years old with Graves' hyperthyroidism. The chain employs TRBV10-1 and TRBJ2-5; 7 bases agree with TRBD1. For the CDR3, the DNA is TGCGCCAGCAGTGAGTCAGGGGGCGGGCGAGAGACCCAGTACTTC. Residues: CASSESGGGRETQYF.